Listed below are T cell receptor beta chains from one sample, sequenced in a study of T cells after yellow fever vaccination. TCRdb itself ran the 5' RACE reads through MiXCR, one entry per CDR3 protein. Of hundreds of thousands of distinct CDR3 sequences listed, under 20% are singletons. The material sequenced was PBMCs, taken before the yellow fever booster vaccination. The source is a young man who received the YFV17D yellow fever vaccine. CDR3s include the opening cysteine and the closing phenylalanine or tryptophan. A D gene is named only where the DNA matches it firmly. For some rows the clone size is stated as once, few or many, or as a class when expanded; others skip it.

D	length	V	J	size	DNA	CDR3
TRBD1	14	TRBV5-6	TRBJ2-7	few	TGTGCCAGCAGGGGCCCAGGGACAGGGCGCGAGCAGTACTTC	CASRGPGTGREQYF
TRBD2	15	TRBV24-1	TRBJ2-3	-	TGTGCCACCAGTGATCCCGGCGGGGGGCCAGATACGCAGTATTTT	CATSDPGGGPDTQYF
-	13	TRBV27	TRBJ1-2	few	TGTGCCAGCAGTTACGACAGGTCTCAAGGCTACACCTTC	CASSYDRSQGYTF
-	16	TRBV7-2	TRBJ2-3	few	TGTGCCAGCAGCTCCTCGGGCGGGGCGAGCACAGATACGCAGTATTTT	CASSSSGGASTDTQYF
-	13	TRBV20-1	TRBJ1-1	few	TGCAGTGCTCTAAAGCAGATGAACACTGAAGCTTTCTTT	CSALKQMNTEAFF
-	16	TRBV4-3	TRBJ1-1	-	TGCGCCAGCAGCCAAGTTTTTCGGCCTTCGAACACTGAAGCTTTCTTT	CASSQVFRPSNTEAFF
-	16	TRBV5-1	TRBJ2-1	-	TGCGCCAGCAGCTTGGGATCCTCTTCCTCCTACAATGAGCAGTTCTTC	CASSLGSSSSYNEQFF
TRBD2	17	TRBV5-1	TRBJ2-1	-	TGCGCCAGCAGGCTAGGGACTAGCGGGACCTCCTACAATGAGCAGTTCTTC	CASRLGTSGTSYNEQFF
-	14	TRBV3-1	TRBJ2-5	-	TGTGCCAGCAGCCAAAGACACAACCAAGAGACCCAGTACTTC	CASSQRHNQETQYF
TRBD2	14	TRBV19	TRBJ2-2	once	TGTGCCAGCGTGAGCGGGGGGGCGGCCGGGGAGCTGTTTTTT	CASVSGGAAGELFF
-	13	TRBV27	TRBJ2-2	-	TGTGCCAGCAGTCGGTTCGGCCCCGGGGAGCTGTTTTTT	CASSRFGPGELFF
-	14	TRBV18	TRBJ1-5	-	TGTGCCAGCTCATCTTCCCCTAGCAATCAGCCCCAGCATTTT	CASSSSPSNQPQHF
-	15	TRBV18	TRBJ2-2	once	TGTGCCAGCTCACCAGGCGCGGGTCACACCGGGGAGCTGTTTTTT	CASSPGAGHTGELFF
-	14	TRBV4-1	TRBJ2-7	few	TGCGCCAGCAGCCAATTCGCAGGGACCTACGAGCAGTACTTC	CASSQFAGTYEQYF
-	12	TRBV29-1	TRBJ2-1	many	TGCAGCGTTGGGCCGATCCTAAGGGAGCAGTTCTTC	CSVGPILREQFF
-	12	TRBV13	TRBJ1-5	few	TGTGCCAGCAGCTTCAATGGGCAGCCCCAGCATTTT	CASSFNGQPQHF
-	14	TRBV7-8	TRBJ2-3	few	TGTGCCAGCAGCCTTGGGGTAGCTCAGAGGACGCAGTATTTT	CASSLGVAQRTQYF
TRBD1	15	TRBV5-1	TRBJ1-1	-	TGCGCCAGCAGCCCTGTGGGACAGCTGAACACTGAAGCTTTCTTT	CASSPVGQLNTEAFF
TRBD1	14	TRBV18	TRBJ1-1	many	TGTGCCAGCTCACCAGGACAGGCGAACACTGAAGCTTTCTTT	CASSPGQANTEAFF
-	13	TRBV7-2	TRBJ2-3	-	TGTGCCAGCAGCCGCGAAAGGGGTGATACGCAGTATTTT	CASSRERGDTQYF
-	15	TRBV5-1	TRBJ1-2	few	TGCGCCAGCAGCTCAATGGACGGGACCGGAGGAGGCTACACCTTC	CASSSMDGTGGGYTF
TRBD1	14	TRBV5-1	TRBJ1-2	few	TGCGCCAGCAGCGCGGGGGCCGGGACAGGGGGCTACACCTTC	CASSAGAGTGGYTF
TRBD2	15	TRBV5-1	TRBJ2-7	-	TGCGCCAGCAGCTCAGAGCGGGGGGGTACCTACGAGCAGTACTTC	CASSSERGGTYEQYF
-	15	TRBV5-1	TRBJ2-5	-	TGCGCCAGCAGCTTAACGGGGGCGTCCCAAGAGACCCAGTACTTC	CASSLTGASQETQYF
-	16	TRBV5-1	TRBJ1-6	-	TGCGCCAGCAGCTTGAGGGACATCTCCTATAATTCACCCCTCCACTTT	CASSLRDISYNSPLHF
-	11	TRBV18	TRBJ2-5	many	TGTGCCAGCTCACCTCGGGAGACCCAGTACTTC	CASSPRETQYF
TRBD2	17	TRBV3-1	TRBJ2-3	few	TGTGCCAGCAGCCAAGATTCCGGACTAGCGGGGGGTGGTACGCAGTATTTT	CASSQDSGLAGGGTQYF
TRBD1	16	TRBV12-3/TRBV12-4	TRBJ2-3	-	TGTGCCAGCAGACCATTGGGACAGGTGAACACAGATACGCAGTATTTT	CASRPLGQVNTDTQYF
TRBD2	16	TRBV5-1	TRBJ2-3	-	TGCGCCAGCAGCTTGGGTAGCGGGGGGCGACTAGATACGCAGTATTTT	CASSLGSGGRLDTQYF
-	17	TRBV5-1	TRBJ2-1	-	TGCGCCAGCAGCTTGAACGGGCGGACAGCCACCTACAATGAGCAGTTCTTC	CASSLNGRTATYNEQFF
-	14	TRBV6-5	TRBJ2-2	many	TGTGCCAGCAGTTACCGTAACCAGGCCGGGGAGCTGTTTTTT	CASSYRNQAGELFF
-	12	TRBV6-2/TRBV6-3	TRBJ2-5	few	TGTGCCAGCAAAGAGCGACAAGAGACCCAGTACTTC	CASKERQETQYF
-	14	TRBV18	TRBJ1-1	-	TGTGCCAGCTCTGCCCGGGACGGGGTCTATGAAGCTTTCTTT	CASSARDGVYEAFF
TRBD1	12	TRBV30	TRBJ2-7	few	TGTGCCTGGAGTAGGACAGGGGGCGAGCAGTACTTC	CAWSRTGGEQYF
TRBD2	17	TRBV29-1	TRBJ2-5	-	TGCAGCGTTGAAGATCTTCTTAGCGGGGGAGTGCAAGAGACCCAGTACTTC	CSVEDLLSGGVQETQYF
-	16	TRBV5-6	TRBJ1-3	few	TGTGCCAGCAGCTTACAACAGGTTAGCTCTGGAAACACCATATATTTT	CASSLQQVSSGNTIYF
-	16	TRBV7-2	TRBJ2-1	few	TGTGCCAGCAGCTTAGTTACGGGGGTTCTCGGCAATGAGCAGTTCTTC	CASSLVTGVLGNEQFF
-	12	TRBV30	TRBJ2-7	-	TGTGCCTGGAGTGGATTCCTCTACGAGCAGTACTTC	CAWSGFLYEQYF
-	15	TRBV5-1	TRBJ2-5	few	TGCGCCAGCAGCTTGGCCGTATTAACGGAAGAGACCCAGTACTTC	CASSLAVLTEETQYF